One sample yielded the 9 T cell receptor beta chains listed below, sequenced in a study of blood T cells in healthy people across ages. A J-beta primer mix and a sample-barcoded 5' primer were used in a second PCR of roughly 6 to 12 cycles. MiXCR was run by TCRdb on the 5' RACE reads, yielding one entry per CDR3 protein. The table has hundreds of thousands of distinct CDR3 sequences, 45% to 50% seen once; the top ten hold roughly a third. What was sequenced was blood. These receptors originate from a woman in her sixties in good health.

The V call is TRBV20-1, the J call TRBJ2-3, with D uncertain. The CDR3 loop spans 15 amino acids. CDR1 and CDR2 (germline): DFQATT, SNEGSKA (reference sequence). V was clipped by 6 bases and J by 2 bases, with 18 bases between them. In nucleotides, the CDR3 is TGCAGTGCCCCGATAGCCCCAAGACTCACAGATACGCAGTATTTT. The encoded protein is CSAPIAPRLTDTQYF.

This clonotype was detected a few times. The chain is built from TRBV28 and TRBJ2-3; 12 nucleotides line up with TRBD2. The germline V gene encodes CDR1 MDHEN and CDR2 SYDVKM. The CDR3 totals 16 residues. V was clipped by 3 bases and J by 1 base; unmatched bases: 2. The CDR3 DNA reads as TGTGCCAGCAGTTTGACTAGCGGGAGCGGCACAGATACGCAGTATTTT. It codes for CASSLTSGSGTDTQYF.

This clonotype was picked up a small number of times. The rearrangement joins TRBV7-2 to TRBJ2-7; D is ambiguous. This CDR3 is 12 amino acids long. The V gene's germline CDR1 is SGHTA and CDR2 FQGNSA. Deletions cut 3 bases from V and 6 bases from J, with 9 bases between. The CDR3 DNA follows: TGTGCCAGCAGCTTCCCCCCCCTCGAGCAGTACTTC. Translating it yields CASSFPPLEQYF.

Only a few counts were recorded for this clonotype. This chain links TRBV12-3 or TRBV12-4 with TRBJ2-7, with TRBD1 matching 10 bases. The ends lost 6 bases at V and 2 bases at J; junction bases unmatched: 4. The CDR3 has 14 residues. The CDR3 is CASSFGTGAYEQYF. The CDR3 DNA reads as TGTGCCAGCAGCTTCGGGACAGGGGCCTACGAGCAGTACTTC.

The sample holds a few counts of this clonotype. This chain joins TRBV2 and TRBJ1-1; D gene ambiguous. The V end lost 5 bases, the J end lost 1 base, and 11 bases lay between the germline ends. This CDR3 comprises 14 residues. Per the germline V gene, CDR1 is SNHLY and CDR2 is FYNNEI. The CDR3 DNA reads as TGTGCCAGCAGTCAATATCGAGGGAACACTGAAGCTTTCTTT. It specifies CASSQYRGNTEAFF.

This clonotype was seen only a few times. CDR3 region: CATSDPIAGRSDTQYF. The CDR3 DNA follows: TGTGCCACCAGTGACCCCATAGCGGGAAGGTCGGATACGCAGTATTTT. The rearrangement joins TRBV24-1 to TRBJ2-3; 8 nucleotides line up with TRBD2. Germline CDR1 and CDR2: KGHDR and SFDVKD. The V gene end was trimmed by 4 bases and the J gene end by 6 bases; junction bases not matched to a gene: 11. The CDR3 runs 16 residues.

The chain has TRBV24-1 and TRBJ2-5; 8 nucleotides line up with TRBD1. V shed 2 bases, J shed 1 base, and the junction held 8 bases outside the gene matches. The germline CDR1 and CDR2 sequences are KGHDR and SFDVKD. The CDR3 sequence is 17 residues long. The DNA for the CDR3 is TGTGCCACCAGTGATTCTGGGACAGGATACTTCCAAGAGACCCAGTACTTC. It translates to CATSDSGTGYFQETQYF.

Note on this clonotype: Germline and junction disagree at one end, which may indicate a read error. This chain joins TRBV20-1 and TRBJ1-5; D gene uncertain. Germline V gives CDR1 DFQATT, CDR2 SNEGSKA (reference sequence). The CDR3 runs to 13 residues. The CDR3 DNA follows: TGCGGTGCTAGAGATCTTAGCAATCAGCCCCAGCATTTT. It encodes CGARDLSNQPQHF.

This chain links TRBV25-1 with TRBJ2-5, with no clear D. The germline CDR1 and CDR2 sequences are MGHDK and SYGVNS. Trimming left V 0 bases short and J 7 bases short, with 12 bases between. This CDR3 comprises 14 residues. The CDR3 here is CASSEYSQAGTQYF. The CDR3 coding sequence is TGTGCCAGCAGTGAATATTCGCAGGCAGGGACCCAGTACTTC.